The source of this TCR beta chain is a study of naive and memory T cell subsets. Regarding the study as a whole: In naive cells, over 95% of TCR sequences were seen only once.

Concerning this clonotype: Its antigen is undetermined.

Per germline, CDR1 SGHTA and CDR2 FQGNSA. The CDR3 spans 13 residues. V was shortened by 3 bases and J by 3 bases, with 8 bases between the two germline ends. The beta constant-region primer was an equimolar mix of two oligonucleotides covering TRBC1 and TRBC2. Each CDR3 protein is one row after TCRdb ran MiXCR on the UMI-ligation and nested PCR reads. The sample comprises about 90,000 distinct CDR3 sequences, 7% to 7.5% of which are singletons, and 1.6% rests with the top ten. The clonotype comes from a human donor in good health. The genes are TRBV7-2 and TRBJ2-5, with D perhaps assigned TRBD1 or TRBD2 (5 bases each). The specimen was central memory CD4+ T cells from blood. The CDR3 DNA sequence: TGTGCCAGCAGCTTTGGGACGGAAGAGACCCAGTACTTC. Its translation is CASSFGTEETQYF.